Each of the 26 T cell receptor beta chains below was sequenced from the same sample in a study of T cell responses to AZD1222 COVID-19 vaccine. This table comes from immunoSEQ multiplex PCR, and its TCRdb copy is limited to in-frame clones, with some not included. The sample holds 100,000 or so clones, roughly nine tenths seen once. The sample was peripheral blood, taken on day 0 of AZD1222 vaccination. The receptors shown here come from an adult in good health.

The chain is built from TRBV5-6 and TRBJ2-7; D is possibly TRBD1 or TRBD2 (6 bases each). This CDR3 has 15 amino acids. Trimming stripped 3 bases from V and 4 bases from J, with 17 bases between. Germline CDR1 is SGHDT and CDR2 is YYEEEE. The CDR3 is CASSWGPASEYEQYF. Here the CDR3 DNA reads TGTGCCAGCAGCTGGGGGCCCGCTAGCGAATACGAGCAGTACTTC.

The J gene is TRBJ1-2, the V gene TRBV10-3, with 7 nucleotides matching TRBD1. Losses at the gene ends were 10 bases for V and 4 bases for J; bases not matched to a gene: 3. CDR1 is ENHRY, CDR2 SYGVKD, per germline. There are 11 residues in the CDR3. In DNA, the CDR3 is TGTGCCACCTCAGGGGGCTATGGCTACACCTTC. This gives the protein CATSGGYGYTF.

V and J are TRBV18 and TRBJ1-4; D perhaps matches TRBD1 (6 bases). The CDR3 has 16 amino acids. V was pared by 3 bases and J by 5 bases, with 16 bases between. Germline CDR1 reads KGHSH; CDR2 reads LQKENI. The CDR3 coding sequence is TGTGCCAGCTCACCGACCGCGGACAGCCAAAATGAAAAACTGTTTTTT. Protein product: CASSPTADSQNEKLFF.

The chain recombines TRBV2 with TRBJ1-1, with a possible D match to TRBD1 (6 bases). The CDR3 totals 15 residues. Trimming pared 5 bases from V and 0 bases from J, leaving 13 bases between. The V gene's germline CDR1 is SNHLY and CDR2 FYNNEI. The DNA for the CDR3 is TGTGCCAGCAGTCCAGAAGGACAGCTGAACACTGAAGCTTTCTTT. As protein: CASSPEGQLNTEAFF.

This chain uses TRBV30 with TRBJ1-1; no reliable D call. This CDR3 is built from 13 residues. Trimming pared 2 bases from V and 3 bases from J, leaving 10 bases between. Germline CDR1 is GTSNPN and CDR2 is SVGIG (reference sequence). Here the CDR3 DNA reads TGTGCCTGGAGTATCGGGTATGACACTGAAGCTTTCTTT. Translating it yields CAWSIGYDTEAFF.

CDR3 DNA: TGTGCCAGCAGCCTGACGCCTCACAATGAGCAGTTCTTC. Translating it yields CASSLTPHNEQFF. V and J are TRBV11-2 and TRBJ2-1; D is undetermined. This CDR3 region has 13 residues. V lost 5 bases to trimming and J lost 5 bases, with 10 bases between them. Germline CDR1 is SGHAT and CDR2 is FQNNGV.

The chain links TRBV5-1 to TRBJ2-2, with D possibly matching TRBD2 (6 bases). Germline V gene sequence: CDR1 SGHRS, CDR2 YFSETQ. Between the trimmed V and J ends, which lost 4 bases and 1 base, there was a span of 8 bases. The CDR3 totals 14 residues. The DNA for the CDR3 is TGCGCCAGCAGCCCCGGGGGGAACACCGGGGAGCTGTTTTTT. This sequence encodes CASSPGGNTGELFF.

The CDR3 region has the DNA TGCGCCAGCAGCGCCCCGGACAGGGGGGCAACTAATGAAAAACTGTTTTTT. This sequence encodes CASSAPDRGATNEKLFF. The chain joins TRBV5-1 to TRBJ1-4; 10 nucleotides line up with TRBD1. This CDR3 has 17 residues. CDR1 is SGHRS, CDR2 YFSETQ, per germline. After removal of 4 bases from V and 0 bases from J, the junction contained 6 bases not matched to a gene.

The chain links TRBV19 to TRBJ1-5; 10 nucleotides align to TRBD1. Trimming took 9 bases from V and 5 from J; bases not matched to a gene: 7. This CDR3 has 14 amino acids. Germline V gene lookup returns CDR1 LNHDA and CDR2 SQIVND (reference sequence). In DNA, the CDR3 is TGTGCCAGCTTGGGACAGGGGTTTGATCAGCCCCAGCATTTT. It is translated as CASLGQGFDQPQHF.

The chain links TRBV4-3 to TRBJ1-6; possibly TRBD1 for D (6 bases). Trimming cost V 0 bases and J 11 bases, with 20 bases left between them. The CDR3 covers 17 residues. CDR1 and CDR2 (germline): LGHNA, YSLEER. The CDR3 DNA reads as TGCGCCAGCAGCCAAGATAGAATGCGGCAGGGGTACCCACCCCTCCACTTT. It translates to CASSQDRMRQGYPPLHF.

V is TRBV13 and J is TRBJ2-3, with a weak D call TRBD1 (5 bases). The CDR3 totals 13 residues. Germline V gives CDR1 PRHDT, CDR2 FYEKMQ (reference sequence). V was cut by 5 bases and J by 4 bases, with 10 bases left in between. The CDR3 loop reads CASSARQSDTQYF. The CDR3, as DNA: TGTGCCAGCAGCGCCAGACAGTCAGATACGCAGTATTTT. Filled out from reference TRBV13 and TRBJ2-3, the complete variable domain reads AAGVIQSPRHLIKEKRETATLKCYPIPRHDTVYWYQQGPGQDPQFLISFYEKMQSDKGSIPDRFSAQQFSDYHSELNMSSLELGDSALYFCASSARQSDTQYFGPGTRLTVL.

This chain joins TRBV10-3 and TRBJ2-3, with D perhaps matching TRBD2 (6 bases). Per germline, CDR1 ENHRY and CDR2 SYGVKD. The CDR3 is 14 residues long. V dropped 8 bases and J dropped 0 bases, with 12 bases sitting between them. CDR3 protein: CAIGAGYSTDTQYF. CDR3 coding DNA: TGTGCCATCGGAGCGGGTTACAGCACAGATACGCAGTATTTT.

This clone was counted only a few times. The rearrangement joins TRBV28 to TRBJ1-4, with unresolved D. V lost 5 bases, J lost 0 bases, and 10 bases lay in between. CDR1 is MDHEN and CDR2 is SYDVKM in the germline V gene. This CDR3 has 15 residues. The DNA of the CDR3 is TGTGCCAGCAGTCAGCATGAAGCAACTAATGAAAAACTGTTTTTT. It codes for CASSQHEATNEKLFF.

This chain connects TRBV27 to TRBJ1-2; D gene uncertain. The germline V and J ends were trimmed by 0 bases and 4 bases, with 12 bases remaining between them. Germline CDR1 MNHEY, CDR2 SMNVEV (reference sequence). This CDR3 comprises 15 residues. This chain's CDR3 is CASSLSVLLGYGYTF. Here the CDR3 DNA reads TGTGCCAGCAGTTTATCCGTACTTCTCGGCTATGGCTACACCTTC.

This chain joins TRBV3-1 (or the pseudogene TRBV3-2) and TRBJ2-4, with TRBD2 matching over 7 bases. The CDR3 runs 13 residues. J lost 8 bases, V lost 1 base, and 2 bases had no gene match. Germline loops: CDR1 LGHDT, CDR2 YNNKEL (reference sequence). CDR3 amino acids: CASSQGTRYIQYF. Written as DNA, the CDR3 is TGTGCCAGCAGCCAAGGGACTAGGTACATTCAGTACTTC.

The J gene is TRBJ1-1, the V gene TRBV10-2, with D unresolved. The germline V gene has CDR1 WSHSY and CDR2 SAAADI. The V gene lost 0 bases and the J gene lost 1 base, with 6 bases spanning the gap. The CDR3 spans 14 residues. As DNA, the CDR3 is TGCGCCAGCAGTGAGTCGTTGGGGAACACTGAAGCTTTCTTT. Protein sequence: CASSESLGNTEAFF.

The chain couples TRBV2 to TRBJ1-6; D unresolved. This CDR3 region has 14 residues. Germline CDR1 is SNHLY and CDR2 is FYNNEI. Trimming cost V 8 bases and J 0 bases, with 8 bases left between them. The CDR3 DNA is TGTGCCAGCCGAAGGAGCTCCTATAATTCACCCCTCCACTTT. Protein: CASRRSSYNSPLHF.

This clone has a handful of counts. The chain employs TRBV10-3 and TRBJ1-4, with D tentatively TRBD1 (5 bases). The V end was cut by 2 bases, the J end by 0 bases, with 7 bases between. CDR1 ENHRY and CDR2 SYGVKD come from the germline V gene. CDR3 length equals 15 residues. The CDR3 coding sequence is TGTGCCATCAGTGAGGGACAACCAACTAATGAAAAACTGTTTTTT. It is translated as CAISEGQPTNEKLFF.

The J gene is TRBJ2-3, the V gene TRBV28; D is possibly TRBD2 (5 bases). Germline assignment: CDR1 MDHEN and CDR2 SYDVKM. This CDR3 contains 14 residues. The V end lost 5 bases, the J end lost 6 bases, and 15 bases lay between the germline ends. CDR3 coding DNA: TGTGCCAGCAGTGAGGACTTGGGAGCGGATACGCAGTATTTT. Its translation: CASSEDLGADTQYF.

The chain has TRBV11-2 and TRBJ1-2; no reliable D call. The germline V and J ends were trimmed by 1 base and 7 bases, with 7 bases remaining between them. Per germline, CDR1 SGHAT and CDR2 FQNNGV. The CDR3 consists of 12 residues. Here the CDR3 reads CASSLGRFGYTF. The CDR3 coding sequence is TGTGCCAGCAGCTTAGGCAGGTTTGGCTACACCTTC.

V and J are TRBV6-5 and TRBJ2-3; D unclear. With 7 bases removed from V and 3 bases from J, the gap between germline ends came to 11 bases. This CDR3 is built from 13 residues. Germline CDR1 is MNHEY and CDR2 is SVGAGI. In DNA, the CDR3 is TGTGCCAGCATCCACCCCTGGACAGATACGCAGTATTTT. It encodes CASIHPWTDTQYF.

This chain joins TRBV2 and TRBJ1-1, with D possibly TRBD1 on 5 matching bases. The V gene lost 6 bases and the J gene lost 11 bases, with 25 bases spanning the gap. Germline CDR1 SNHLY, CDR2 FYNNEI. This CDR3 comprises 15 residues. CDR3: CASSDRTGLKEEAFF. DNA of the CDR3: TGTGCCAGCAGCGACCGCACAGGCCTTAAGGAAGAGGCTTTCTTT. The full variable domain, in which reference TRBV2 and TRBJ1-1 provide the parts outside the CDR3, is EPEVTQTPSHQVTQMGQEVILRCVPISNHLYFYWYRQILGQKVEFLVSFYNNEISEKSEIFDDQFSVERPDGSNFTLKIRSTKLEDSAMYFCASSDRTGLKEEAFFGQGTRLTVV.

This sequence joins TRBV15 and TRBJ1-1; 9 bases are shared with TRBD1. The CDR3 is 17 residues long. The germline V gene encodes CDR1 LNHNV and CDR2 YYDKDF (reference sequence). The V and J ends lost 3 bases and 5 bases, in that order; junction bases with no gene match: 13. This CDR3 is CATSRDGTGSWRTEAFF. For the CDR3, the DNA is TGTGCCACCAGCAGGGACGGGACAGGGTCTTGGAGGACTGAAGCTTTCTTT.

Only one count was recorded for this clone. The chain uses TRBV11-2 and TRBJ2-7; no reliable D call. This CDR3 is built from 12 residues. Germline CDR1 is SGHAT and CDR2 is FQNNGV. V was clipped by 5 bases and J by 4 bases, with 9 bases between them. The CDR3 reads CASSMIQYEQYF. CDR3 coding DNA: TGTGCCAGCAGCATGATCCAATACGAGCAGTACTTC.

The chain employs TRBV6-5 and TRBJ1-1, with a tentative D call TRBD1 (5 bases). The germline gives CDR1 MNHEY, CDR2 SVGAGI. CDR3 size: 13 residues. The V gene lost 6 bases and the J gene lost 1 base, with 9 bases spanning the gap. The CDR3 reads CASRGRRNTEAFF. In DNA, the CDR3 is TGTGCCAGCAGGGGACGGAGGAACACTGAAGCTTTCTTT.

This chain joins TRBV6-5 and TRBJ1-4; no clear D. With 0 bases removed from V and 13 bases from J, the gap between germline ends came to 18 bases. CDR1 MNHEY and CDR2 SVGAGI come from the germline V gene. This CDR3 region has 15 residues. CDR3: CASSYSGIAHRGLFF. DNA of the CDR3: TGTGCCAGCAGTTACTCGGGAATAGCCCACCGGGGACTGTTTTTT.